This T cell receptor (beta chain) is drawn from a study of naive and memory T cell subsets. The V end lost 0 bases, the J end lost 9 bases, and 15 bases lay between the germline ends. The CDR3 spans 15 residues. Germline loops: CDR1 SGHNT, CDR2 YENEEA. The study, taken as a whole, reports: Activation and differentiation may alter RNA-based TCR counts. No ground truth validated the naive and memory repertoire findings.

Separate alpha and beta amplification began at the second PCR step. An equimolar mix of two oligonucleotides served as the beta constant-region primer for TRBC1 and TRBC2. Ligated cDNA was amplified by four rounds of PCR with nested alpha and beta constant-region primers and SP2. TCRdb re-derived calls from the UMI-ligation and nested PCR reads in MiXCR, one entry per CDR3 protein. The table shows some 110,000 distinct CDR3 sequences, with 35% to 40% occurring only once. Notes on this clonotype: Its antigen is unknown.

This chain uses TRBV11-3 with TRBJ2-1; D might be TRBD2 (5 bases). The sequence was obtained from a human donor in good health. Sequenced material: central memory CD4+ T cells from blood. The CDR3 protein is CASSLDGAEGGEQFF. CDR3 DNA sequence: TGTGCCAGCAGCTTAGACGGAGCCGAAGGAGGTGAGCAGTTCTTC.